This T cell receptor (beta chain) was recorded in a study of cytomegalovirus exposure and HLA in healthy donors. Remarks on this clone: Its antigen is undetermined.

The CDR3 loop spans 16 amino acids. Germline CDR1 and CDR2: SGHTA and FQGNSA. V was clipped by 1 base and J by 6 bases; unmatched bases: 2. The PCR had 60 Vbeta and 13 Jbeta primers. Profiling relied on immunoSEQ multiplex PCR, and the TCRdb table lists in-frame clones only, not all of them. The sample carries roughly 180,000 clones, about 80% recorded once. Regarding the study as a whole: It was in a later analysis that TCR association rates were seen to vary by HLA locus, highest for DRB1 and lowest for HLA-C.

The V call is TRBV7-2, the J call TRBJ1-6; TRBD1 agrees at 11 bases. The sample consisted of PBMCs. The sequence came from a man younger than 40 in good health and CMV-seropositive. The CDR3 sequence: CASSLGDRGFNSPLHF. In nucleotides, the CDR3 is TGTGCCAGCAGCTTAGGGGACAGGGGGTTTAATTCACCCCTCCACTTT. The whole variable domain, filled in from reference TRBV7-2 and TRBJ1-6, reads GAGVSQSPSNKVTEKGKDVELRCDPISGHTALYWYRQSLGQGLEFLIYFQGNSAPDKSGLPSDRFSAERTGGSVSTLTIQRTQQEDSAVYLCASSLGDRGFNSPLHFGNGTRLTVT.